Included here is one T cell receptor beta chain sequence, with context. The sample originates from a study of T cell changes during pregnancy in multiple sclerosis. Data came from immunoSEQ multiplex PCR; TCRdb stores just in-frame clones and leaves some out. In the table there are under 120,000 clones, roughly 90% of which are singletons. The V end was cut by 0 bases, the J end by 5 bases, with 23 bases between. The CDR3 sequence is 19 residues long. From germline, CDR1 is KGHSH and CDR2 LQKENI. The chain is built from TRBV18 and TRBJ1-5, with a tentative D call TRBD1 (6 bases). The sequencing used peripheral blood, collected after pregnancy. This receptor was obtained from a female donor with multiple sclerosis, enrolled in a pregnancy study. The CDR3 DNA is TGTGCCAGCTCACCACCCCCCCACTCGACAGGACTCCGGGATCAGCCCCAGCATTTT. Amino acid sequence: CASSPPPHSTGLRDQPQHF.